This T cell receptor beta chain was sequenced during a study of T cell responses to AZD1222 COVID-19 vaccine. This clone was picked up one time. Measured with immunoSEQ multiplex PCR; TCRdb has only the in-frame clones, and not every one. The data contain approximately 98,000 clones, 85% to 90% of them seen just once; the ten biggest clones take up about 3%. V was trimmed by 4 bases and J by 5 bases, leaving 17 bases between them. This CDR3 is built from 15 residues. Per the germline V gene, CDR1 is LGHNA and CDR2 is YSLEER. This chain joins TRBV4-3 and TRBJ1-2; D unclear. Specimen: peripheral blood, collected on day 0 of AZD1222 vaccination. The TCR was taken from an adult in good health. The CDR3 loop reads CASSRDLTEVYGYTF. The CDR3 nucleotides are TGCGCCAGCAGCCGAGACCTAACAGAGGTTTATGGCTACACCTTC.